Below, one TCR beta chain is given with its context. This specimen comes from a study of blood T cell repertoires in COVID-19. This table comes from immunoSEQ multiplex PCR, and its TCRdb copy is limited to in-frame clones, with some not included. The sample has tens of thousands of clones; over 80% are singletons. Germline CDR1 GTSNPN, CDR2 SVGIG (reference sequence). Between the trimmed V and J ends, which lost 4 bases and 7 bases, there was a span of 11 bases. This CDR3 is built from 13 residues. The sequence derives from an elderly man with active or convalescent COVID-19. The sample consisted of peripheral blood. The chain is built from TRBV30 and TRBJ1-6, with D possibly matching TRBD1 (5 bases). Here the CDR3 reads CAWTREGNSPLHF. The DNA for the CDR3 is TGTGCCTGGACTAGGGAGGGGAATTCACCCCTCCACTTT.